One and the same sample provided the 26 T cell receptor beta chains below, sequenced in a study of Tregs in tolerant kidney transplant recipients. TCRdb's copy holds only in-frame clones and misses some; the assay was immunoSEQ multiplex PCR. In the table there are about 240,000 clones, roughly 80% of which are singletons. The sequencing sample was made of CD4+ T cells from blood. The receptors were gathered from a human donor in good health.

The chain recombines TRBV19 with TRBJ1-5; 8 bases align to TRBD1. Trimming cost V 8 bases and J 4 bases; bases outside gene matches: 1. Germline CDR1 reads LNHDA; CDR2 reads SQIVND (reference sequence). The CDR3 sequence is 12 residues long. CDR3 residues: CASRQGNQPQHF. The CDR3 DNA sequence: TGTGCCAGTCGACAGGGGAATCAGCCCCAGCATTTT.

The rearrangement links TRBV6-5 to TRBJ2-1; 12 bases agree with TRBD1. The CDR3 is 15 amino acids. Trimming cost V 5 bases and J 6 bases; bases outside gene matches: 5. Germline V gene lookup returns CDR1 MNHEY and CDR2 SVGAGI. CDR3 in amino acids: CASSATGQGANEQFF. The CDR3 region has the DNA TGTGCCAGCAGTGCCACGGGACAGGGGGCCAATGAGCAGTTCTTC.

This chain uses TRBV25-1 with TRBJ1-4; 9 positions agree with TRBD1. The V gene's germline CDR1 is MGHDK and CDR2 SYGVNS. V was pared by 4 bases and J by 8 bases, with 17 bases of the junction left unmatched. This CDR3 is 18 amino acids long. DNA of the CDR3: TGTGCCAGCAGTGCCCACAGGGGGCGCCAGGCTTTTAGGGAAAAACTGTTTTTT. Its protein is CASSAHRGRQAFREKLFF.

This chain connects TRBV10-1 to TRBJ1-1; D not certain. The germline V gene encodes CDR1 WNHNN and CDR2 SYGVQD (reference sequence). Trimming pared 7 bases from V and 0 bases from J, leaving 9 bases between. The CDR3 consists of 13 residues. In DNA form, the CDR3 reads TGCGCCAGCACGTACCAGTTGAACACTGAAGCTTTCTTT. Residues: CASTYQLNTEAFF.

The chain links TRBV5-1 to TRBJ1-2, with 7 bases matching TRBD1. Per the germline V gene, CDR1 is SGHRS and CDR2 is YFSETQ. The ends lost 4 bases at V and 6 bases at J; junction bases unmatched: 12. CDR3 length equals 15 residues. CDR3 amino acids: CASSTQPDRVHGYTF. The CDR3 coding sequence is TGCGCCAGCAGCACCCAACCCGACAGGGTCCATGGCTACACCTTC.

The chain recombines TRBV7-2 with TRBJ2-1; possibly TRBD1 for D (5 bases). Germline V lookup: CDR1 SGHTA, CDR2 FQGNSA. This CDR3 is 14 amino acids long. V gave up 1 base and J gave up 5 bases, with 9 bases separating them. The CDR3 loop is CASSLGTWNNEQFF. The DNA for the CDR3 is TGTGCCAGCAGCTTAGGGACATGGAACAATGAGCAGTTCTTC. Full variable domain (outside the CDR3, taken from reference TRBV7-2 and TRBJ2-1): GAGVSQSPSNKVTEKGKDVELRCDPISGHTALYWYRQSLGQGLEFLIYFQGNSAPDKSGLPSDRFSAERTGGSVSTLTIQRTQQEDSAVYLCASSLGTWNNEQFFGPGTRLTVL.

The DNA for the CDR3 is TGTGCCAGCAGTCGGGACGGCCACTATGGCTACACCTTC. Its translation: CASSRDGHYGYTF. The chain joins TRBV6-5 to TRBJ1-2, with a tentative D call TRBD1 (5 bases). The CDR3 is 13 residues long. The V end lost 5 bases, the J end lost 3 bases, and 10 bases lay between the germline ends. Looked up from germline, CDR1 is MNHEY and CDR2 is SVGAGI.

This clone was counted between two and nine times. Written as DNA, the CDR3 is TGTGCCAGTAGTTCCCGTGCAGGTAGCTCCTACGAGCAGTACTTC. The encoded protein is CASSSRAGSSYEQYF. This chain links TRBV19 with TRBJ2-7; D remains ambiguous. Trimming took off 5 bases at V and 0 bases at J, with 14 bases between the two ends. From germline, CDR1 is LNHDA and CDR2 SQIVND (reference sequence). This CDR3 spans 15 amino acids.

Remarks on this clone: Distinct nucleotide sequences in the sample also encode this CDR3. The chain combines TRBV25-1 with TRBJ2-7, with D possibly being TRBD1 (6 bases). V was trimmed by 2 bases and J by 1 base, leaving 9 bases between them. Germline CDR1 MGHDK, CDR2 SYGVNS. This CDR3 is 14 amino acids long. The CDR3 coding sequence is TGTGCCAGCAGTGAAGGGGGCGGATCCTACGAGCAGTACTTC. Translated: CASSEGGGSYEQYF.

As to this clone: The same CDR3 arises from other DNA sequences in this sample as well. The gene calls are TRBV5-1 and TRBJ2-7; 7 bases align to TRBD1. Trimming removed 2 bases from V and 3 bases from J; junction bases left unmatched: 8. Germline V gene data show CDR1 as SGHRS and CDR2 as YFSETQ. This CDR3 region has 15 residues. DNA for the CDR3: TGCGCCAGCAGCTTTACCGGGACAGATTACTACGAGCAGTACTTC. Residues: CASSFTGTDYYEQYF.

J is TRBJ1-5 and V is TRBV5-8, with D possibly TRBD1 on 5 matching bases. V was cut by 5 bases and J by 0 bases, with 9 bases left in between. CDR1 and CDR2 from the germline V gene are SGHTS and YDEGEE. This CDR3 is 14 amino acids long. CDR3 in amino acids: CASRADTSNQPQHF. The CDR3 coding sequence is TGTGCCAGCAGGGCGGACACTAGCAATCAGCCCCAGCATTTT.

J is TRBJ1-2 and V is TRBV7-3; 10 nucleotides align to TRBD1. The V and J ends lost 5 bases and 1 base, in that order; junction bases with no gene match: 4. The germline CDR1 and CDR2 sequences are SGHTA and FQGTGA. The CDR3 loop spans 15 amino acids. CDR3 DNA sequence: TGTGCCAGCAGCCTTGGGACAGGGGTTAACTATGGCTACACCTTC. It translates to CASSLGTGVNYGYTF.

This chain joins TRBV19 and TRBJ2-7; D possibly corresponds to TRBD1 (6 bases). V was cut by 5 bases and J by 3 bases, with 17 bases left in between. The V gene's germline CDR1 is LNHDA and CDR2 SQIVND (reference sequence). There are 15 residues in the CDR3. The CDR3 nucleotides are TGTGCCAGTAGTCCCCCGGACAGTCCTTACTACGAGCAGTACTTC. Translating it yields CASSPPDSPYYEQYF.

The chain couples TRBV25-1 to TRBJ1-1, with 10 bases matching TRBD1. Germline CDR1 and CDR2: MGHDK and SYGVNS. V shed 2 bases, J shed 3 bases, and the junction held 3 bases outside the gene matches. The CDR3 sequence is 15 residues long. The CDR3 coding sequence is TGTGCCAGCAGTGAACCTGGGACAGGGGACACTGAAGCTTTCTTT. The encoded protein is CASSEPGTGDTEAFF.

The CDR3 loop is CASSLWTGPNFMNTEAFF. In nucleotides, the CDR3 is TGTGCCAGCAGCTTATGGACAGGGCCAAACTTCATGAACACTGAAGCTTTCTTT. This chain uses TRBV11-2 with TRBJ1-1, with 8 bases that match TRBD1. The CDR3 consists of 18 residues. In germline, CDR1 is SGHAT, CDR2 FQNNGV. Trimming at V came to 2 bases and at J to 0 bases, leaving 11 bases not matched to a gene.

Comment on this clone: Other DNA sequences in the sample encode the same CDR3. This chain uses TRBV7-3 with TRBJ2-7; no definite D call. This CDR3 has 13 amino acids. Germline CDR1 reads SGHTA; CDR2 reads FQGTGA. The germline V and J ends were trimmed by 2 bases and 4 bases, with 9 bases remaining between them. This CDR3 reads CASSLDRAYEQYF. The CDR3 DNA reads TGTGCCAGCAGCTTAGATCGAGCTTACGAGCAGTACTTC.

Here the CDR3 reads CASSLGAGRTEAFF. In nucleotides, the CDR3 is TGTGCCAGCAGCTTAGGTGCAGGCAGGACTGAAGCTTTCTTT. The chain uses TRBV11-3 and TRBJ1-1; D gene unclear. The CDR3 runs 14 residues. V shed 1 base and J shed 5 bases, with 11 bases lying between them. Germline CDR1 SGHNT, CDR2 YENEEA. Full variable domain (rest looked up from reference TRBV11-3 and TRBJ1-1): EAGVVQSPRYKIIEKKQPVAFWCNPISGHNTLYWYLQNLGQGPELLIRYENEEAVDDSQLPKDRFSAERLKGVDSTLKIQPAELGDSAVYLCASSLGAGRTEAFFGQGTRLTVV.

J is TRBJ2-3 and V is TRBV7-9; 7 nucleotides line up with TRBD1. V lost 4 bases to trimming and J lost 1 base; unmatched junction nucleotides: 8. The CDR3 covers 16 residues. Germline V gene sequence: CDR1 SEHNR, CDR2 FQNEAQ (reference sequence). CDR3 region: CASSYGSGQRTDTQYF. CDR3 coding DNA: TGTGCCAGCAGCTACGGGTCGGGACAGCGCACAGATACGCAGTATTTT.

This clone was picked up one time. V and J are TRBV6-6 and TRBJ2-3; 9 bases fit TRBD2. Germline V gene data show CDR1 as MNHNY and CDR2 as SVGAGI (reference sequence). The CDR3 totals 16 residues. J lost 0 bases, V lost 2 bases, and 3 bases had no gene match. CDR3 amino acids: CASSYLLAGSTDTQYF. The CDR3 nucleotides read TGTGCCAGCAGTTACCTGCTAGCGGGGAGCACAGATACGCAGTATTTT.

Remarks on this clone: Other nucleotide sequences from this sample produce the same CDR3. The J gene is TRBJ1-5, the V gene TRBV6-5; no clear D gene. Germline-derived CDR1 and CDR2 are MNHEY and SVGAGI. The CDR3 has 15 amino acids. V was pared by 2 bases and J by 0 bases, with 8 bases between. The CDR3 region has the DNA TGTGCCAGCAGTTACGGGAGATATAGCAATCAGCCCCAGCATTTT. Translation: CASSYGRYSNQPQHF.

The chain links TRBV6-1 to TRBJ2-5; 13 bases agree with TRBD2. J was trimmed by 4 bases and V by 2 bases; bases with no gene match: 1. The CDR3 covers 15 residues. Germline CDR1 is MNHNS and CDR2 is SASEGT. CDR3 DNA sequence: TGTGCCAGCAGTGAAAGGACTAGCGGGAGAGAGACCCAGTACTTC. As protein: CASSERTSGRETQYF.

In the case of this clone: The sample holds other DNA sequences that translate to the same CDR3. This sequence joins TRBV5-1 and TRBJ2-7, with D uncertain. Germline V gene data show CDR1 as SGHRS and CDR2 as YFSETQ. The CDR3 length is 13 residues. V shed 0 bases and J shed 2 bases, with 6 bases lying between them. The CDR3 is CASSLEAAYEQYF. For the CDR3, the DNA is TGCGCCAGCAGCTTGGAGGCAGCCTACGAGCAGTACTTC.

This chain joins TRBV9 and TRBJ1-2; perhaps TRBD1 as D (6 bases). V lost 3 bases, J lost 1 base, and 13 bases lay in between. The germline gives CDR1 SGDLS, CDR2 YYNGEE. The CDR3 is 15 residues long. The CDR3 here is CASSEGQGINYGYTF. DNA of the CDR3: TGTGCCAGCAGCGAAGGGCAGGGGATTAACTATGGCTACACCTTC. The full variable domain, completed using reference TRBV9 and TRBJ1-2, is DSGVTQTPKHLITATGQRVTLRCSPRSGDLSVYWYQQSLDQGLQFLIQYYNGEERAKGNILERFSAQQFPDLHSELNLSSLELGDSALYFCASSEGQGINYGYTFGSGTRLTVV.

The chain links TRBV5-1 to TRBJ2-7, with 13 bases identical to TRBD2. Unmatched junction bases numbered 6, after V lost 0 bases and J lost 3 bases. This CDR3 is built from 17 residues. Germline values: CDR1 SGHRS, CDR2 YFSETQ. CDR3: CASSLAMTSGGYYEQYF. Here the CDR3 DNA reads TGCGCCAGCAGCTTGGCGATGACTAGCGGGGGGTACTACGAGCAGTACTTC.

This clone has just a few counts. The chain links TRBV6-5 to TRBJ1-2; TRBD1 matches at 8 bases. CDR1 and CDR2 from the germline V gene are MNHEY and SVGAGI. V was pared by 6 bases and J by 5 bases, with 2 bases of the junction left unmatched. This CDR3 region has 12 residues. The chain's CDR3 is CASRGQAYGYTF. The CDR3 DNA reads as TGTGCCAGCAGGGGACAGGCGTATGGCTACACCTTC.

This rearrangement joins TRBV6-5 to TRBJ2-5; D perhaps matches TRBD1 (6 bases). Germline V lookup: CDR1 MNHEY, CDR2 SVGAGI. This CDR3 has 16 amino acids. V was pared by 2 bases and J by 4 bases, with 17 bases between. CDR3 nucleotide sequence: TGTGCCAGCAGTTACGTAAGGGGACAAGGGATAGAGACCCAGTACTTC. As protein: CASSYVRGQGIETQYF.